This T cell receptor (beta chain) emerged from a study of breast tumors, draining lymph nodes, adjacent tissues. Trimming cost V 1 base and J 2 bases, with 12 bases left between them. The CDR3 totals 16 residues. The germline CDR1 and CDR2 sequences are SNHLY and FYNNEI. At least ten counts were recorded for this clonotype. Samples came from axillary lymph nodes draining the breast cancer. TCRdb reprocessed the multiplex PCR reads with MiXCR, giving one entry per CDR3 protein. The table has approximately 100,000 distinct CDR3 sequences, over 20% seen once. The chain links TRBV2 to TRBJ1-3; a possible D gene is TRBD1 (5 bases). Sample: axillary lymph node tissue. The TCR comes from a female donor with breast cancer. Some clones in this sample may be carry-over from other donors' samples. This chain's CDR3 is CASSEVRGIAGNTIYF. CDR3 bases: TGTGCCAGCAGTGAAGTCCGGGGCATCGCTGGAAACACCATATATTTT.